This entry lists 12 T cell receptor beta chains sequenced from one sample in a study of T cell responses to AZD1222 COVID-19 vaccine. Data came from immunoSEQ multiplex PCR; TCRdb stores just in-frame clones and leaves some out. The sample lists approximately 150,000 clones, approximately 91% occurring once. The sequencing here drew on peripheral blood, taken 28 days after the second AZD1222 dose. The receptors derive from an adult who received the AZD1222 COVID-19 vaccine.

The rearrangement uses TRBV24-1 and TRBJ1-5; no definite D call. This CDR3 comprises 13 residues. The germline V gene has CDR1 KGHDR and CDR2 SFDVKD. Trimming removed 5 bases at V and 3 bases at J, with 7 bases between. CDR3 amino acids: CATSARINQPQHF. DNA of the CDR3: TGTGCCACCAGTGCCAGAATCAATCAGCCCCAGCATTTT.

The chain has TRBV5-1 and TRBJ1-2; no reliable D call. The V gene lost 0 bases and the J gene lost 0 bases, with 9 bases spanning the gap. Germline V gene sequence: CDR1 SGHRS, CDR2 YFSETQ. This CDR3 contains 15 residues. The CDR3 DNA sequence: TGCGCCAGCAGCTTGGCCCCCCTAGCTAACTATGGCTACACCTTC. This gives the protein CASSLAPLANYGYTF.

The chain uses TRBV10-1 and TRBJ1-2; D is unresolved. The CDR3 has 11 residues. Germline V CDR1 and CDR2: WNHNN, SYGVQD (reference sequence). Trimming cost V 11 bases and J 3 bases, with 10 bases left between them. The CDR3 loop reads CALASDYGYTF. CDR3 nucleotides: TGCGCCCTGGCATCAGACTATGGCTACACCTTC.

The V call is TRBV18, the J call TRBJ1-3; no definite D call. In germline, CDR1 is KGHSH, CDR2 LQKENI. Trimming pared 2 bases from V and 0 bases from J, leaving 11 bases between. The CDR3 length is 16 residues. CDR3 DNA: TGTGCCAGCTCACCATACTTTCTCAGCTCTGGAAACACCATATATTTT. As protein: CASSPYFLSSGNTIYF.

CDR3 residues: CASSWADRPEAFF. The CDR3, as DNA: TGTGCCAGCAGCTGGGCGGACAGGCCTGAAGCTTTCTTT. The chain carries TRBV5-4 and TRBJ1-1; 7 nucleotides match TRBD1. Germline lookup yields CDR1 SGHNT and CDR2 YYREEE (reference sequence). Trimming removed 3 bases from V and 6 bases from J; junction bases left unmatched: 5. CDR3 length equals 13 residues.

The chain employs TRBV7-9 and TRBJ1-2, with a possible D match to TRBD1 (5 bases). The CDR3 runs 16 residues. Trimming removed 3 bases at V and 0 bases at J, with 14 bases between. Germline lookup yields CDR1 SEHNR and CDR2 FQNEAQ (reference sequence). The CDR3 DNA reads TGTGCCAGCAGCTTCGGGGGAGTTGAAGCTAACTATGGCTACACCTTC. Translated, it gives CASSFGGVEANYGYTF.

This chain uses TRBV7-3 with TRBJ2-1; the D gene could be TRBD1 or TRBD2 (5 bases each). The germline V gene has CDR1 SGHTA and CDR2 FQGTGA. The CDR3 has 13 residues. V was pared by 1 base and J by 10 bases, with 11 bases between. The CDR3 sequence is CASSLSQGVEQFF. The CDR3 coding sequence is TGTGCCAGCAGCTTAAGTCAGGGAGTAGAGCAGTTCTTC.

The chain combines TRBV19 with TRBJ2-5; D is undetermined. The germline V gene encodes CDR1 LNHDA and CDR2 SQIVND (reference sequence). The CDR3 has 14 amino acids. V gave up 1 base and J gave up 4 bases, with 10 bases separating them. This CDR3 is CASSIGASVETQYF. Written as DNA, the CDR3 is TGTGCCAGTAGTATAGGCGCCTCAGTAGAGACCCAGTACTTC.

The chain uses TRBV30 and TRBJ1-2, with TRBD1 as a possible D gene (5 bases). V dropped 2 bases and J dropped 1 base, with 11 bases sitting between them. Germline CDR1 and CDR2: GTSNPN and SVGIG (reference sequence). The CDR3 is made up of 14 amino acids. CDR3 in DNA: TGTGCCTGGAGTAGGGGAACCCTTAACTATGGCTACACCTTC. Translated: CAWSRGTLNYGYTF. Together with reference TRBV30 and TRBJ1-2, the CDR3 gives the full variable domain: SQTIHQWPATLVQPVGSPLSLECTVEGTSNPNLYWYRQAAGRGLQLLFYSVGIGQISSEVPQNLSASRPQDRQFILSSKKLLLSDSGFYLCAWSRGTLNYGYTFGSGTRLTVV.

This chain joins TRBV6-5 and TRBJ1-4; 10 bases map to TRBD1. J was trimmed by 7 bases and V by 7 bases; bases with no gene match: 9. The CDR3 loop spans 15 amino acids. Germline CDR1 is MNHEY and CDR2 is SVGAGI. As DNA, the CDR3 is TGTGCCAGCACCCAGACAGGGGGCGGAGGTGAAAAACTGTTTTTT. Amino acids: CASTQTGGGGEKLFF.

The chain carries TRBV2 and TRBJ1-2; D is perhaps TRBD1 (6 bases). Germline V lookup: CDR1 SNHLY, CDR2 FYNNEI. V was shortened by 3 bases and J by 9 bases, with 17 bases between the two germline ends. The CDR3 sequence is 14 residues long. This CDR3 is CASSENRDSWSYTF. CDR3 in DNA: TGTGCCAGCAGTGAGAACAGGGACTCTTGGAGCTACACCTTC.

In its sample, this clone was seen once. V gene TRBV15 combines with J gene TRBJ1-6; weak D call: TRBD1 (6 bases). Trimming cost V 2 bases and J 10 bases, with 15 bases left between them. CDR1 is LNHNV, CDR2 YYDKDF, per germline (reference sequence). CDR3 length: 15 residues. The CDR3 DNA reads TGTGCCACCAGCAGACGACCCAGGGGTGGCTCACCCCTCCACTTT. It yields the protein CATSRRPRGGSPLHF.